This T cell receptor beta chain was documented in a study of T cell changes during pregnancy in multiple sclerosis. Germline V lookup: CDR1 MDHEN, CDR2 SYDVKM. CDR3 length: 15 amino acids. The V end lost 6 bases, the J end lost 7 bases, and 18 bases lay between the germline ends. Repertoires were generated with immunoSEQ multiplex PCR, while TCRdb's copy carries only in-frame clones and drops some. The table has around 25,000 clones, under 95% seen once; the top ten hold more than 7.5%. The receptor was derived from a female donor in good health, enrolled as a control in a pregnancy study. This chain uses TRBV28 with TRBJ1-4; D is perhaps TRBD1 (5 bases). The source was CD8+ T cells from peripheral blood mononuclear cells, collected in the third trimester of pregnancy. The CDR3 sequence is CASSLRTGRLEKLFF. The CDR3 bases are TGTGCCAGCAGCCTCCGTACAGGACGGCTTGAAAAACTGTTTTTT.